This paragraph covers one TCR beta chain sequence. This receptor's antigen is unknown. No base qualities exist here, and no much larger clone lies one base off it. CD8 naive samples consisted of CD45RO-negative cells that were positively selected for CCR7, yielding a CD45RA+CCR7+ population without TemRA cells. Donors were healthy HIV-negative adults with no recently reported acute infections or vaccinations. Only Caucasian adults living in Nashville, Tennessee, USA were represented among the donors. Blood was obtained by leukapheresis, after which PBMCs were separated by Ficoll-Histopaque density gradient centrifugation and cryopreserved in liquid nitrogen vapor phase. Purity and quantity of every magnetically sorted T cell population were checked by analytical flow cytometry. Each sorted fraction had its genomic DNA isolated and then quantified by UV absorbance on a Nanodrop 2000c. The data derive from a study of shared clonotypes between healthy human individuals (dated by TCRdb to 2019 to 2021). With respect to the entire study: A few men and a couple of women, aged 18 to 49 years, made up the cohort. Per donor, three plates each were used for CD4 naive and CD4 memory, two for CD8 naive, and one for CD8 memory. The study deeply sequenced blood TCR repertoires of five healthy adults to estimate repertoire size and the extent of clonotype sharing between individuals. Libraries were prepared and TCR repertoires were sequenced by different laboratories using diverse techniques, in order to increase sequencing depth and limit assay-specific biases. Between about 0.85 and 9.5 billion PBMCs per donor were obtained by leukapheresis.

Using the deep immunoSEQ assay, TCR CDR3 regions were amplified from genomic DNA by multiplex PCR. For each cell subset, the extracted genomic DNA was distributed evenly across all wells of several immunoSEQ 96-well plates, and each plate served as one replicate. For sorted subsets, approximately 210 ng genomic DNA, equal to some 30,000 T cell genomes, was loaded into each replicate PCR. The purified libraries were quantified using a Qubit 3.0 fluorometer, sized with a Bioanalyzer 2100, and then quantified again using the KAPA Library Quantification kit. Each immunoSEQ 96-well plate was sequenced on its own single-read 150-cycle Illumina NextSeq 550 flow cell. On the authors' methods: Because the immunoSEQ output included only junctional sequences and no quality scores, the filtering could not be the same as the filtering used for full-length reads. Sequences were annotated with PyIR, a Python wrapper for IgBLAST v1.9, and V/J genes and CDR3 were assigned using IMGT germline references. Reads were filtered out if the reads had weak V/J assignments (E-value above 1e-6), no CDR3, stop codons, out-of-frame junctions, or ambiguous translated residues. A V3J clonotype was defined by an identical inferred V gene, J gene, and CDR3 amino acid sequence. The percentage overlap between two repertoires was calculated by dividing the number of shared unique clonotypes by the size of the smaller repertoire. Richness of each repertoire was evaluated using RTK rarefaction, the Chao1 estimator, and Recon v2.1 estimates of unobserved clonotypes. Generation probabilities for all TCRbeta clonotypes obtained by the gDNA method from several donors were computed using OLGA. This is the immuneACCESS table as TCRdb keeps it, with only in-frame sequences that have V and J called. A part of the clones is gone; compared with another copy, unresolved V genes explain less than half, and the rest is unexplained. V and J calls plus clone size are reproduced from that table; the DNA served to infer D and trimming. The table for this sample lists 550,000 to 750,000 clones; about 90% of them were counted only once. The biggest ten clones account for nearly 25% of the sample.

Study-wide findings and limitations: Sampling was restricted to blood, and TCR repertoires in tissues likely differ from the TCR repertoires found in blood. Even with the large sequencing depth, rarefaction of the sorted-subset datasets indicated that sequencing was incomplete. Clonotypes shared by all four sorted-subset donors showed higher generation probabilities than non-shared clonotypes. Naive subsets generally had larger estimated clonotype richness than memory subsets. Sharing across a few donors was observed for 5% to 6.5% of naive CD4, about 3.2% of naive CD8, over 2% of memory CD4, and roughly 0.4% of memory CD8 clonotypes. Pairwise subsampling indicated that sequencing depth was expected to affect the degree of clonotype sharing among donors. Because the study included a small number of donors, the genetic and exposure-history diversity represented was limited.

The CDR3 holds 15 amino acids from the cysteine to the phenylalanine. Only the CDR3 DNA is retained, 45 bases long and in frame from the first base. Deletion took 0 bases off V and 3 bases off J, with a span of 13 bases between the germline ends. The germline V gene supplies CDR1 SGHRS and CDR2 YFSETQ. Material for sequencing was naive CD8+ T cells sorted from blood. What the cell subset or site label conveys for this sample: CD45RA+CCR7+. The V gene is TRBV5-1 and the J gene is TRBJ2-7; the D segment cannot be called with confidence. The clonotype was recovered from a man aged 30 to 45 in good health. In nucleotide form, the sequence is TGCGCCAGCAGCTTGGCCCTGGGTAGAAACTACGAGCAGTACTTC. This yields the protein CASSLALGRNYEQYF.